This entry is about one T cell receptor (beta chain). Terminally differentiated effector memory CD45RA+ cells were excluded by CCR7 positive selection of CD45RO-negative cells. The CDR3 length is 15 residues. V dropped 4 bases and J dropped 5 bases, with 18 bases sitting between them. CDR1 is SQVTM and CDR2 is ANQGSEA in the germline V gene. The data were taken from a study of shared clonotypes between healthy human individuals. Study-level information: Participating donors consisted of two women and a few men aged 18 to 49.

Sorted-subset replicate PCRs used around 200 ng of genomic DNA. This amount corresponded to 30,000 to 35,000 T cell genomes. The method was immunoSEQ multiplex PCR; TCRdb's version includes in-frame clones alone and lacks a portion of them. The sample contains some 2,100,000 clones, just over 90% of which appear only once. Sequencing was performed on naive CD8+ T cells from PBMCs. V is TRBV29-1 and J is TRBJ2-1; D gene uncertain. The receptor comes from a man aged 18 to 29 in good health. Some clones in this sample may be carry-over from other donors' samples. Here the CDR3 reads CSVGRRPADNNEQFF. CDR3 sequence (DNA): TGCAGCGTTGGCCGACGGCCCGCCGATAACAATGAGCAGTTCTTC.